One sample yielded the 7 T cell receptor beta chains listed below, sequenced in a study of regulatory T cells in long-lasting Graves disease. Building of the TCR beta libraries involved iRepertoire HTBI primers and Arm-PCR of CDR3 regions. TCRdb used MiXCR to reprocess the multiplex PCR reads, holding one entry per CDR3 protein. The data show around 320,000 distinct CDR3 sequences, around 15% seen once. Time point defined: newly diagnosed GD, antithyroid drugs for less than 3 months. Extracted PBMC RNA gave rise to the TCR library. These sequences were also reported in another study, on T cells in Graves' hyperthyroidism and ophthalmopathy.

Source: peripheral blood mononuclear cells (PBMCs), taken at new diagnosis, from a patient treated with antithyroid drugs. These receptor sequences come from a man aged 40-49 years with Graves disease.

This clonotype was detected a few times. J is TRBJ1-2 and V is TRBV12-3 or TRBV12-4; no definite D call. V lost 5 bases to trimming and J lost 7 bases, with 14 bases between them. The CDR3 spans 13 residues. The CDR3 reads CASSQRQSSGYTF. CDR3 DNA sequence: TGTGCCAGCAGTCAAAGGCAGTCCTCTGGCTACACCTTC.

At least ten counts were recorded for this clonotype. This chain links TRBV18 with TRBJ2-3, with D possibly being TRBD2 (5 bases). CDR1 is KGHSH and CDR2 is LQKENI in the germline V gene. The V end lost 3 bases, the J end lost 4 bases, and 14 bases lay between the germline ends. The CDR3 covers 15 residues. CDR3 region: CASSPYGRSADTQYF. In DNA, the CDR3 is TGTGCCAGCTCACCGTACGGACGTAGCGCAGATACGCAGTATTTT.

This clonotype was observed many times. The rearrangement links TRBV9 to TRBJ2-6; D call uncertain. The length of the CDR3 is 15 residues. The ends were cut back, 0 bases at V and 5 bases at J, with 9 bases in the middle. Germline values: CDR1 SGDLS, CDR2 YYNGEE. The CDR3 nucleotides read TGTGCCAGCAGCGTAGCCAGTAGTTGGGCCAACGTCCTGACTTTC. Residues: CASSVASSWANVLTF.

The sample holds many counts of this clonotype. The rearrangement uses TRBV28 and TRBJ1-5, with TRBD1 identical over 7 bases. With V trimmed by 5 bases and J by 4 bases, 11 bases remained unmatched. The CDR3 has 16 residues. Germline V CDR1 and CDR2: MDHEN, SYDVKM. The CDR3 loop is CASSPGTPRGNQPQHF. The CDR3 DNA reads TGTGCCAGCAGTCCAGGGACCCCCAGGGGGAATCAGCCCCAGCATTTT.

V is TRBV4-1 and J is TRBJ1-2; D might be TRBD1 (6 bases). The CDR3 contains 15 residues. CDR1 is MGHRA, CDR2 YSYEKL, per germline. V shed 4 bases and J shed 4 bases, with 16 bases lying between them. The CDR3 DNA reads TGCGCCAGCAGCCCTGAACAGGGATTTGGCTATGGCTACACCTTC. Amino acids: CASSPEQGFGYGYTF.

The J gene is TRBJ1-6, the V gene TRBV14, with D possibly TRBD1 on 5 matching bases. Trimming shortened V by 1 base and J by 7 bases, and 8 bases separated the two germline ends. Germline V gene lookup returns CDR1 SGHDN and CDR2 FVKESK. The CDR3 totals 14 residues. The CDR3 region is CASSQAWGNSPLHF. The CDR3 DNA reads TGTGCCAGCAGCCAAGCCTGGGGGAATTCACCCCTCCACTTT.

This clonotype occurred many times. This sequence joins TRBV6-5 and TRBJ2-7; 7 bases are a match to TRBD1. This CDR3 has 15 residues. With 0 bases clipped from V and 0 bases from J, the junction kept 2 bases outside the gene matches. Germline V gene data show CDR1 as MNHEY and CDR2 as SVGAGI. The CDR3 region has the DNA TGTGCCAGCAGTTACTCGGGGACAGTCTCCTACGAGCAGTACTTC. Translating it yields CASSYSGTVSYEQYF.